A single sample is the source of the 2 T cell receptor beta chains below, sequenced in a study of human T cells and chemical hapten exposure. The time point denotes: patch test 1, 2 weeks after DPC sensitization. Treatment in this sample: therapeutic diphenylcyclopropenone sensitization with weekly scalp DPC. Via MiXCR, TCRdb re-called the RACE reads, giving one row per CDR3 protein. The table lists roughly 360,000 distinct CDR3 sequences, roughly 4.8% of them singletons. This specimen consisted of whole blood, obtained in connection with sensitization to the hapten diphenylcyclopropenone (DPC). The receptors shown here come from a woman in her fifties or sixties with alopecia areata. Some clones in this sample may be carry-over from other donors' samples.

This clonotype was observed many times. In DNA form, the CDR3 reads TGTGCCAGCAGTTTATCGGGCCAGGGGGCCTACGAGCAGTACTTC. This gives the protein CASSLSGQGAYEQYF. The genes are TRBV27 and TRBJ2-7, with 7 nucleotides matching TRBD1. This CDR3 comprises 15 residues. Losses at the gene ends were 0 bases for V and 2 bases for J; bases not matched to a gene: 4. Per the germline V gene, CDR1 is MNHEY and CDR2 is SMNVEV (reference sequence).

There are many counts of this clonotype. This rearrangement joins TRBV7-9 to TRBJ2-7; possibly TRBD1 for D (5 bases). Germline V gives CDR1 SEHNR, CDR2 FQNEAQ (reference sequence). The CDR3 runs to 14 residues. V lost 4 bases and J lost 4, with 14 bases in between. The CDR3 DNA is TGTGCCAGCAGCTCGGCTGGGCAGGGTTACGAGCAGTACTTC. Its translation: CASSSAGQGYEQYF. The complete variable domain, with remaining parts taken from reference TRBV7-9 and TRBJ2-7, reads DTGVSQNPRHKITKRGQNVTFRCDPISEHNRLYWYRQTLGQGPEFLTYFQNEAQLEKSRLLSDRFSAERPKGSFSTLEIQRTEQGDSAMYLCASSSAGQGYEQYFGPGTRLTVT.